The TCR beta chain described here comes from a study of T cell changes during pregnancy in multiple sclerosis. Only in-frame clones appear in the TCRdb table, and some are missing; sequencing was by immunoSEQ multiplex PCR. This table holds tens of thousands of clones, almost 95% found once. Germline CDR1 reads SGHTA; CDR2 reads FQGNSA. The V gene end was trimmed by 7 bases and the J gene end by 3 bases; junction bases not matched to a gene: 5. The CDR3 runs to 15 residues. The rearrangement links TRBV7-2 to TRBJ2-1; 11 nucleotides agree with TRBD1. This specimen consisted of peripheral blood, obtained in the third trimester of pregnancy. The receptor was derived from a female donor in good health, enrolled as a control in a pregnancy study. The CDR3 reads CASTRTGGIYNEQFF. The CDR3 DNA sequence: TGTGCCAGCACCCGGACAGGGGGCATCTACAATGAGCAGTTCTTC.